The clone carrying this T cell receptor (beta chain) has only a few counts. What it binds is not known. These data are taken from a study of CD8 T cells in ankylosing spondylitis. The study, taken as a whole, reports: Seemingly characteristic of ankylosing spondylitis blood was a TCR beta motif consisting of about 8 highly homologous variants.

Trimming removed 0 bases from V and 2 bases from J, with 11 bases in between. This CDR3 has 15 amino acids. 5'-RACE, quantitative and with molecular barcodes, yielded the TCR beta libraries. MiXCR, applied by TCRdb to the 5' RACE reads, yields one record per CDR3 protein. The table includes about 330,000 distinct CDR3 sequences, around 8% detected once. The V call is TRBV12-3 or TRBV12-4, the J call TRBJ2-7; possibly TRBD2 for D (6 bases). Material: blood, either unsorted or a sorted T cell fraction (not recorded which). The clonotype originates from a male donor with ankylosing spondylitis. Written as DNA, the CDR3 is TGTGCCAGCAGTTTAGCGCGGGGTTGGGCCTACGAGCAGTACTTC. Its protein product is CASSLARGWAYEQYF.